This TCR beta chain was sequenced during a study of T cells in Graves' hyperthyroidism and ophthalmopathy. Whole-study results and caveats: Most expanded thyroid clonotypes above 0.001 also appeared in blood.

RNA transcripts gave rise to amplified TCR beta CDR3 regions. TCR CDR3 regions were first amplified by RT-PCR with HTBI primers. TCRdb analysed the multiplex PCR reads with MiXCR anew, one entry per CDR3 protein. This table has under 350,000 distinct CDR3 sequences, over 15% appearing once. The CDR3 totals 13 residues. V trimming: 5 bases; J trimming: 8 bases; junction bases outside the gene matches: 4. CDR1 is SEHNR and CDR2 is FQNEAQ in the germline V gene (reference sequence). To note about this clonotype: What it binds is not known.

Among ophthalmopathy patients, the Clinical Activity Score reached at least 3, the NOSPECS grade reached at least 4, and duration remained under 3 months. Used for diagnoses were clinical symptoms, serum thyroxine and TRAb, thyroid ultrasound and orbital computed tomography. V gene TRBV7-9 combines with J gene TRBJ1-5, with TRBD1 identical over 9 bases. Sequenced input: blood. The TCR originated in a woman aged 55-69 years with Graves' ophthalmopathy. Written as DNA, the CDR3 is TGTGCCAGCAGCATCACAGGGGGCGAGCCCCAGCATTTT. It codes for CASSITGGEPQHF. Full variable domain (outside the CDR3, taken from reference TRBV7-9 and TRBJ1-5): DTGVSQNPRHKITKRGQNVTFRCDPISEHNRLYWYRQTLGQGPEFLTYFQNEAQLEKSRLLSDRFSAERPKGSFSTLEIQRTEQGDSAMYLCASSITGGEPQHFGDGTRLSIL.